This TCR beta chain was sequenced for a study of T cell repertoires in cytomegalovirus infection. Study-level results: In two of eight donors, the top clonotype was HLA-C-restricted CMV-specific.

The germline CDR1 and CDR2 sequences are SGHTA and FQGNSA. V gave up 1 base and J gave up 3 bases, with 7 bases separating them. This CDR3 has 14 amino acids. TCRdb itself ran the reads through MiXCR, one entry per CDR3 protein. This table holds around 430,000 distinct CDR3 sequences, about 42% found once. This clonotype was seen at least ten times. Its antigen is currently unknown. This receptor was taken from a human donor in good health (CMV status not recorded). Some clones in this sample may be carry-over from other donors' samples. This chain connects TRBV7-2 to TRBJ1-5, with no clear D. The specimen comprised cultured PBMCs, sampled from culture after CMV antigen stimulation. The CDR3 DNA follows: TGTGCCAGCAGCTTAGTAGGTTTCAATCAGCCCCAGCATTTT. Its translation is CASSLVGFNQPQHF.